One and the same sample provided the 10 T cell receptor beta chains below, sequenced in a study of early T cells in non-severe SARS-CoV-2 infection. TCRdb used MiXCR to reprocess the 5' RACE reads, holding one entry per CDR3 protein. The sample holds tens of thousands of distinct CDR3 sequences, around 4.6% seen once. The sequencing sample was made of whole blood. The origin of the receptors is an adult who was a healthcare worker with PCR-confirmed SARS-CoV-2 infection or an uninfected control (not recorded which).

This clonotype was found many times. As DNA, the CDR3 is TGTGCCATCCAAGGGACAGGGGGAAATCAGCCCCAGCATTTT. Translated, it gives CAIQGTGGNQPQHF. V and J are TRBV10-3 and TRBJ1-5, with TRBD1 matching 11 bases. The CDR3 has 14 amino acids. Germline V CDR1 and CDR2: ENHRY, SYGVKD. V shed 8 bases and J 4 bases; nucleotides not matched to a gene: 4.

The rearrangement links TRBV29-1 to TRBJ1-5; no definite D call. The CDR3 runs 13 residues. Trimming removed 4 bases from V and 4 bases from J, with 11 bases in between. Germline loops: CDR1 SQVTM, CDR2 ANQGSEA. The CDR3 nucleotides are TGCAGCGTTGTCGGCGGCGAAAATCAGCCCCAGCATTTT. It yields the protein CSVVGGENQPQHF. Complete variable domain (other parts from reference TRBV29-1 and TRBJ1-5): SAVISQKPSRDICQRGTSLTIQCQVDSQVTMMFWYRQQPGQSLTLIATANQGSEATYESGFVIDKFPISRPNLTFSTLTVSNMSPEDSSIYLCSVVGGENQPQHFGDGTRLSIL.

This clonotype was found many times. This rearrangement joins TRBV14 to TRBJ2-1; D call uncertain. CDR3 length: 14 residues. Between the trimmed V and J ends, which lost 1 base and 4 bases, there was a span of 8 bases. Germline values: CDR1 SGHDN, CDR2 FVKESK. The chain's CDR3 is CASSQVSRYNEQFF. In nucleotides, the CDR3 is TGTGCCAGCAGCCAAGTATCTAGATACAATGAGCAGTTCTTC.

This clonotype has at least ten counts. The chain uses TRBV30 and TRBJ1-2, with TRBD1 matching 10 bases. V gave up 0 bases and J gave up 4 bases; unmatched junction bases: 8. The CDR3 extends over 16 amino acids. Germline V CDR1 and CDR2: GTSNPN, SVGIG (reference sequence). This CDR3 is CAWSVQGDRGAYGYTF. The CDR3 nucleotides read TGTGCCTGGAGTGTTCAGGGGGACAGGGGAGCCTATGGCTACACCTTC.

Comments on this clonotype: A much more abundant neighbour one base away suggests this may be a read error. The rearrangement links TRBV28 to TRBJ2-4; possible D gene TRBD1, 6 bases. CDR3 size: 19 residues. The ends were cut back, 3 bases at V and 9 bases at J, with 30 bases in the middle. The germline V gene encodes CDR1 MDHEN and CDR2 SYDVKM. DNA of the CDR3: TGTGCCAGCAGTTTCGGAAGGGCTCTCGACCGCCTGGGGGCGGGCATTCAGTACTTC. Translating it yields CASSFGRALDRLGAGIQYF.

This clonotype was picked up many times. The chain has TRBV5-1 and TRBJ1-2, with TRBD1 matching 7 bases. The CDR3 runs to 16 residues. Germline trimming cut 7 bases from V and 0 bases from J; bases unmatched to any gene: 12. In germline, CDR1 is SGHRS, CDR2 YFSETQ. DNA of the CDR3: TGCGCCAGCCAGGTTAAAGGGGGCCATACTAACTATGGCTACACCTTC. Amino acid sequence: CASQVKGGHTNYGYTF.

This clonotype was counted at least ten times. This chain links TRBV6-2 or TRBV6-3 with TRBJ1-2; 12 positions agree with TRBD1. V lost 6 bases and J lost 6; bases outside the gene matches: 14. The length of the CDR3 is 17 residues. Germline lookup yields CDR1 MNHEY and CDR2 SVGEGT. As DNA, the CDR3 is TGTGCCAGCAGCCGACTGCCGGGACAGGGGGCGACACATGGCTACACCTTC. It is translated as CASSRLPGQGATHGYTF.

Comments on this clonotype: This may be a read error, as it is one base from a much larger clone. Because the CDR3 is missing its conserved closing phenylalanine or tryptophan, this is likely a read error. The chain is built from TRBV28 and TRBJ2-1; TRBD2 is a possible D gene (6 bases). Trimming removed 6 bases at V and 0 bases at J, with 21 bases between. The CDR3 loop spans 18 amino acids. CDR1 and CDR2 from the germline V gene are MDHEN and SYDVKM. As DNA, the CDR3 is TGTGCCAGCAGGAAATTTTTTAGGAGGGGCAGCTCCTACAATGAGCAGTTCCTC. Translation gives CASRKFFRRGSSYNEQFL.

This clonotype was picked up many times. CDR3 bases: TGTGCCAGTAGTGCTGAGGGGCGATCCTACGAGCAGTACTTC. Residues: CASSAEGRSYEQYF. The chain employs TRBV19 and TRBJ2-7; either TRBD1 or TRBD2 may fit D (5 bases each). The V gene lost 5 bases and the J gene lost 1 base, with 12 bases spanning the gap. The CDR3 length is 14 residues. Germline V CDR1 and CDR2: LNHDA, SQIVND (reference sequence).

This sequence joins TRBV28 and TRBJ2-3; tentative D call: TRBD1 (6 bases). V lost 4 bases and J 4 bases, leaving 15 bases between the germline ends. The CDR3 sequence is 15 residues long. Germline-derived CDR1 and CDR2 are MDHEN and SYDVKM. The DNA for the CDR3 is TGTGCCAGCAGTTCTGTACAGGGAGTATCAGATACGCAGTATTTT. Its translation is CASSSVQGVSDTQYF.